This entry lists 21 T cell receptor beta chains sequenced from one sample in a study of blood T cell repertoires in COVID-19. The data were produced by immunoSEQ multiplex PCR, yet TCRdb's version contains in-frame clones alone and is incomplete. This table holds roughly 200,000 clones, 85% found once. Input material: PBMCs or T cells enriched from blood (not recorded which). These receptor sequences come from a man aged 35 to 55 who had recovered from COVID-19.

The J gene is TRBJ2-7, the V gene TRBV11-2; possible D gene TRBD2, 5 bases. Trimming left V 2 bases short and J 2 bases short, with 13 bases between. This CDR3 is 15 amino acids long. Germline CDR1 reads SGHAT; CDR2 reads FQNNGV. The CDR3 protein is CASSLSVGNTYEQYF. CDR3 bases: TGTGCCAGCAGCTTATCGGTCGGGAACACCTACGAGCAGTACTTC.

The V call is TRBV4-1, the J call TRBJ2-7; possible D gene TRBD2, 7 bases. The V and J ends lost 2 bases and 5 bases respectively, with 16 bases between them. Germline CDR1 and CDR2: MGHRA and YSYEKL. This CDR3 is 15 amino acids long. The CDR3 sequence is CASSQRYTGRDEQYF. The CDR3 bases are TGCGCCAGCAGCCAACGTTATACAGGGAGGGACGAGCAGTACTTC.

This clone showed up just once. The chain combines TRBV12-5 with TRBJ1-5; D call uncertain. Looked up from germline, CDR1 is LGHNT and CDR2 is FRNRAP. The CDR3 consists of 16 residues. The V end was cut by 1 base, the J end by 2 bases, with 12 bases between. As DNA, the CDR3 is TGTGCTAGTGGTTTGGCTCTAGGCCTGGGCAATCAGCCCCAGCATTTT. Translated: CASGLALGLGNQPQHF.

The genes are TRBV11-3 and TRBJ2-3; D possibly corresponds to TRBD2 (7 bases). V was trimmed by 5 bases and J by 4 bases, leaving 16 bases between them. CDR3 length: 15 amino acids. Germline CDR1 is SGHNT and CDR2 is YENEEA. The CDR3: CASSHHREGPDTQYF. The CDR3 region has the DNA TGTGCCAGCAGCCACCACAGGGAGGGACCAGATACGCAGTATTTT. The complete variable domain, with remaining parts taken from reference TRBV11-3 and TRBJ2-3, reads EAGVVQSPRYKIIEKKQPVAFWCNPISGHNTLYWYLQNLGQGPELLIRYENEEAVDDSQLPKDRFSAERLKGVDSTLKIQPAELGDSAVYLCASSHHREGPDTQYFGPGTRLTVL.

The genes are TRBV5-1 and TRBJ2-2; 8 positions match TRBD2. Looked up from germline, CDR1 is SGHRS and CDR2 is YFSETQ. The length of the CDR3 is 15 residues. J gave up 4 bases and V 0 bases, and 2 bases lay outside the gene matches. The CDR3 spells CASSLAGGLTGELFF. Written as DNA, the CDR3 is TGCGCCAGCAGCTTGGCGGGAGGGCTCACCGGGGAGCTGTTTTTT.

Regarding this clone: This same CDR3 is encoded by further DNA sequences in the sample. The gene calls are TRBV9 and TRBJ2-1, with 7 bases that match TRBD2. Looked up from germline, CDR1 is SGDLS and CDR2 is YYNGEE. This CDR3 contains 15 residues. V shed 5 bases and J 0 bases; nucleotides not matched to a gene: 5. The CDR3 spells CASSASGSSYNEQFF. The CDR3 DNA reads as TGTGCCAGCAGTGCTAGCGGAAGCTCCTACAATGAGCAGTTCTTC.

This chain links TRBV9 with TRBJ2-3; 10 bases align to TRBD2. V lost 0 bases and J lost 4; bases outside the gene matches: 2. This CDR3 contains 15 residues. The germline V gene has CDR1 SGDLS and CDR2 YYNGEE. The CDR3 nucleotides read TGTGCCAGCAGCGTAGCTACTAGCGGGGCAGATACGCAGTATTTT. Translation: CASSVATSGADTQYF.

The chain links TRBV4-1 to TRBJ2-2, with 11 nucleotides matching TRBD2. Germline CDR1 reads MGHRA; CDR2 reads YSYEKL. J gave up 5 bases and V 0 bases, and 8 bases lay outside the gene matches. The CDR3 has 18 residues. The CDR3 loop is CASSQEWLAGGKTGELFF. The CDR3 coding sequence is TGCGCCAGCAGCCAAGAGTGGCTAGCGGGAGGCAAAACCGGGGAGCTGTTTTTT.

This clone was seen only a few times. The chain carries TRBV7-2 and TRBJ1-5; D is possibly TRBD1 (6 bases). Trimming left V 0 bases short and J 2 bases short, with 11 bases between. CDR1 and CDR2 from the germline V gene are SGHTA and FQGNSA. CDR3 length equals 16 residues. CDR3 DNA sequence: TGTGCCAGCAGCTTAGCGCCAGGGGCAGGCAATCAGCCCCAGCATTTT. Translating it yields CASSLAPGAGNQPQHF.

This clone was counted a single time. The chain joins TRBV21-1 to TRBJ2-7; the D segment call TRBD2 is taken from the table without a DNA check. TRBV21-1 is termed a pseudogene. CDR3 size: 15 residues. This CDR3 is CASPSLAGYPYEQYF. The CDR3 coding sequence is TGTGCCAGCCCCTCCTTAGCGGGGTATCCGTACGAGCAGTACTTC.

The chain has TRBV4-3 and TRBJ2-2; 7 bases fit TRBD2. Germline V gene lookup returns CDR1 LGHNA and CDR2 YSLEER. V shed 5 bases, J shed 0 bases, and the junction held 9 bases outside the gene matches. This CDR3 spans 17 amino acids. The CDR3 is CASSARDYTSNTGELFF. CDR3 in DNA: TGCGCCAGCAGCGCCCGGGACTACACTTCGAACACCGGGGAGCTGTTTTTT.

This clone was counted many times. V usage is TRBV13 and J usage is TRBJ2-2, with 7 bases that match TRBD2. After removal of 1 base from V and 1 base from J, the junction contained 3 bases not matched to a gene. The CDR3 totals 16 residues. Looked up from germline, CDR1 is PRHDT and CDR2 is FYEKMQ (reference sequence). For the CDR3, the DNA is TGTGCCAGCAGCTTAGACCAGCGGGAGAACACCGGGGAGCTGTTTTTT. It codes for CASSLDQRENTGELFF.

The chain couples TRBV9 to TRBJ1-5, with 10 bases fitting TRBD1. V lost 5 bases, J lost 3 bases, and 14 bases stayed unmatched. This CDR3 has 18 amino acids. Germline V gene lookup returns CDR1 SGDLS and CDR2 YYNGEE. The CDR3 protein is CASSGGTGTGEDNQPQHF. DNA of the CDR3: TGTGCCAGCAGTGGGGGGACCGGGACAGGGGAAGACAATCAGCCCCAGCATTTT.

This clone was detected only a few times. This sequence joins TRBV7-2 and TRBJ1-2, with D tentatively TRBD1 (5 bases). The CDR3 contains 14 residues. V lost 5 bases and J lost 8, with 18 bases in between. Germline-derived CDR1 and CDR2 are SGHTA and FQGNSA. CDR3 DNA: TGTGCCAGCAGCAACCGGGGGACGCAATACGGCTACACCTTC. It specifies CASSNRGTQYGYTF.

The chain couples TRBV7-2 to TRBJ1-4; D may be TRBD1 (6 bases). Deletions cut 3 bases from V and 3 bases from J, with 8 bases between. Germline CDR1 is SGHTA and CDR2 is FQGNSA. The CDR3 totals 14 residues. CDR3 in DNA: TGTGCCAGCAGCTTCCAGGGGTCTAATGAAAAACTGTTTTTT. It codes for CASSFQGSNEKLFF.

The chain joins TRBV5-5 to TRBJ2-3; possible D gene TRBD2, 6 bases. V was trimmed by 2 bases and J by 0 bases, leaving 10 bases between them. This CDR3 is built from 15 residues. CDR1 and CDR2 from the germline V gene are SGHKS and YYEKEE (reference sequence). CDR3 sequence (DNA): TGTGCCAGCAGCTTCGGAGGGCTTAGCACAGATACGCAGTATTTT. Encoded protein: CASSFGGLSTDTQYF.

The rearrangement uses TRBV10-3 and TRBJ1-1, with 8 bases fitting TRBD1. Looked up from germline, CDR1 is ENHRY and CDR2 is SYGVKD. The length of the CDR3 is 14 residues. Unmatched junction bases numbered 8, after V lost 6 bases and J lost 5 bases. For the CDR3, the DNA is TGTGCCATCAGCCAAACAGGGGGTGAAACTGAAGCTTTCTTT. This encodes CAISQTGGETEAFF.

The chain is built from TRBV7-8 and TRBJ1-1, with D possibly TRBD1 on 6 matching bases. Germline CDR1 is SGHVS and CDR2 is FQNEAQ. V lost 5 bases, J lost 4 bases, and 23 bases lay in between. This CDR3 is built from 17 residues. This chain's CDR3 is CASSPGTLGPMLTEAFF. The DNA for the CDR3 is TGTGCCAGCAGCCCCGGGACACTAGGTCCGATGCTCACTGAAGCTTTCTTT.

The CDR3 nucleotides read TGTGCCAGTAGTATCGGGGGGGCTCCGGGTGATACGCAGTATTTT. Its translation: CASSIGGAPGDTQYF. The chain uses TRBV19 and TRBJ2-3; 8 bases are a match to TRBD2. The CDR3 runs to 15 residues. Germline V gene lookup returns CDR1 LNHDA and CDR2 SQIVND (reference sequence). The V gene end was trimmed by 3 bases and the J gene end by 6 bases; junction bases not matched to a gene: 8.

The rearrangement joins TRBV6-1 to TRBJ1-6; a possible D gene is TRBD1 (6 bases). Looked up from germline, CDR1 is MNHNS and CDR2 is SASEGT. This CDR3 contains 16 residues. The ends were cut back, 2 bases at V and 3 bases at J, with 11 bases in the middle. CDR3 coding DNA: TGTGCCAGCAGTGAAAGGACGGGACACTATAATTCACCCCTCCACTTT. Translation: CASSERTGHYNSPLHF.

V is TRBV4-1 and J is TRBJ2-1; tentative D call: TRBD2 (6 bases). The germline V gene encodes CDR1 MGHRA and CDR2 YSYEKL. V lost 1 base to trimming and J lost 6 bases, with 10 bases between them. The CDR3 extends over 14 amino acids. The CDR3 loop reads CASSQVGGVNEQFF. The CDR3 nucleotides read TGCGCCAGCAGCCAAGTTGGAGGGGTCAATGAGCAGTTCTTC.